This TCR beta chain was sequenced during a study of blood T cell repertoires in COVID-19. Background on the study: In each case, the material was cDNA or gDNA derived from T cells, B-cell-depleted T cells, or PBMCs.

In the authors' methods: Reference gene primer amplification gave estimated nucleated cell counts. This table comes from immunoSEQ multiplex PCR, and its TCRdb copy is limited to in-frame clones, with some not included. Clone size and the V and J calls come from that table; the DNA yielded D and trimming. The table has a few hundred thousand clones, around 92% seen once. The CDR3 has 13 amino acids. Germline loops: CDR1 SEHNR, CDR2 FQNEAQ (reference sequence). V gave up 5 bases and J gave up 5 bases, with 12 bases separating them. Recovered Cohort 3 donors showed two negative PCRs, clearance, or symptom resolution.

The J gene is TRBJ1-2, the V gene TRBV7-9; D is perhaps TRBD1 (6 bases). The sequencing sample was made of PBMCs or T cells enriched from blood (not recorded which). The sequence was obtained from a woman in her twenties or thirties who had recovered from COVID-19. This CDR3 is CASSLGQVYGYTF. CDR3 coding DNA: TGTGCCAGCAGCCTGGGACAAGTTTATGGCTACACCTTC.